This T cell receptor beta chain was sequenced in a study of cytotoxic CD8 clonotypes in ibrutinib-treated CLL. Background on the study: The authors obtained response samples at a median of roughly twelve months of treatment, range 6 to 36. Mean yields were roughly 240,000 productive templates and 85,000 to 95,000 productive rearrangements per sample.

Sequencing used immunoSEQ multiplex PCR; TCRdb keeps in-frame clones, though not all of them. Among 140,000 or so clones listed, about 80% were seen once. Worth noting for this clone: Its antigen remains unidentified.

Findings and caveats of the study: Pretreatment clonality was elevated relative to age-matched healthy donors and paralleled circulating CD8+ T-cell counts. Clonotypes that were public were uncommon, and they contracted or stayed stable on treatment.

The germline CDR1 and CDR2 sequences are KGHSH and LQKENI. CDR3 length equals 16 residues. V was cut by 2 bases and J by 1 base, with 14 bases left in between. Sample: PBMCs, taken after 12 months of ibrutinib treatment. The rearrangement joins TRBV18 to TRBJ1-1; TRBD1 might be the D (6 bases). The receptor comes from a human donor with chronic lymphocytic leukemia. The CDR3 sequence: CASSPGIGGQNTEAFF. The CDR3 DNA is TGTGCCAGCTCACCAGGTATCGGGGGCCAGAACACTGAAGCTTTCTTT.